In its sample, the clone carrying this T cell receptor (beta chain) was seen once. Its antigen is still unknown. The protocol was immunoSEQ multiplex PCR, while the TCRdb copy is restricted to in-frame clones and leaves out a portion. The sample contains fewer than 250,000 clones, over 80% of which appear only once. This entry is derived from a study of T cell responses to AZD1222 COVID-19 vaccine. Study-wide results and caveats: Possibly, clonal diversity was underestimated; donors were largely white British and included more females.

CDR1 is LNHDA, CDR2 SQIVND, per germline (reference sequence). This CDR3 spans 15 amino acids. V was trimmed by 4 bases and J by 8 bases, leaving 20 bases between them. This clonotype originated in an adult in good health. Sequenced here: peripheral blood, sampled on day 0 of AZD1222 vaccination. The rearrangement joins TRBV19 to TRBJ1-2; tentative D call: TRBD1 (6 bases). Here the CDR3 DNA reads TGTGCCAGTAGTACCCCCGGACAGTATGAAGAGGGCTACACCTTC. Its translation: CASSTPGQYEEGYTF.